This is a list of T cell receptor beta chains from one sample in a study of T cells in Graves' hyperthyroidism and ophthalmopathy. TCRdb reprocessed the multiplex PCR reads via MiXCR and lists one record per CDR3 protein. This sample yields roughly 500,000 distinct CDR3 sequences, of which 24% are seen a single time; around 11% belongs to the top ten. Sequenced: blood. The receptors come from a woman under 40 with Graves' ophthalmopathy. The CDR3 runs from the conserved cysteine through the conserved F or W. A D gene is named only where the DNA matches it firmly. Clone size, where shown, is once, few, many, or a class for clones that have expanded.

>few|TRBJ2-7|TRBD2|13|TRBV3-1
TGTGCCAGCAGCCAAGGAGCGGGGGGCGAGCAGTACTTC
CASSQGAGGEQYF
>many|TRBJ1-5|TRBD1|13|TRBV20-1
TGCAGTGCTCAGGGACAGTTACTTCAGCCCCAGCATTTT
CSAQGQLLQPQHF
>-|TRBJ1-3|-|15|TRBV11-2
TGTGCCAGCAGCTTAGAGACAGGAGCAGGAAACACCATATATTTT
CASSLETGAGNTIYF
>-|TRBJ1-2|TRBD1|15|TRBV6-1
TGTGCCAGCAGAGGACAGGGGGCCGGTGGTTCTGGCTACACCTTC
CASRGQGAGGSGYTF
>-|TRBJ2-7|-|13|TRBV20-1
TGCAGTGCTAGAGATCCCGACCACTACGAGCAGTACTTC
CSARDPDHYEQYF
>many|TRBJ1-2|-|15|TRBV2
TGTGCCAGCAGTGAAGAGGCAGGGTCCAATTACGGCTACACCTTC
CASSEEAGSNYGYTF
>many|TRBJ2-7|-|15|TRBV6-2/TRBV6-3
TGTGCCAGCAGTCCCCACCGGCAGGTCCGCTACGAGCAGTACTTC
CASSPHRQVRYEQYF
>many|TRBJ2-7|-|13|TRBV20-1
TGCAGTGCTTCGACAGAAAATGGGAACGAGCAGTACTTC
CSASTENGNEQYF
>-|TRBJ1-2|TRBD1|15|TRBV7-2
TGTGCCAGCAGCCCAGGACAGGGAATCTCCTATGGCTACACCTTC
CASSPGQGISYGYTF
>many|TRBJ1-3|TRBD1|17|TRBV28
TGTGCCAGCAGTCCGATATACAGGGGAGACTCTGGAAACACCATATATTTT
CASSPIYRGDSGNTIYF
>-|TRBJ2-3|TRBD2|16|TRBV6-1
TGTGCCAGCAGCCAACTAGCGGGGGGCGGCACAGATACGCAGTATTTT
CASSQLAGGGTDTQYF
>many|TRBJ1-2|TRBD1|12|TRBV29-1
TGCAGCGTGGACAGGGCAGACTATGGCTACACCTTC
CSVDRADYGYTF
>many|TRBJ2-7|TRBD1|14|TRBV6-1
TGTGCCAGCAGGCTACAGGGGGACTCCTACGAGCAGTACTTC
CASRLQGDSYEQYF
>many|TRBJ2-7|TRBD1|16|TRBV6-2/TRBV6-3
TGTGCCAGCAGCGACAGGGAACCCATTTTAACGTACGAGCAGTACTTC
CASSDREPILTYEQYF
>many|TRBJ1-1|-|13|TRBV29-1
TGCAGCGCCATGACAGTCGAGGGGTCTGAAGCTTTCTTT
CSAMTVEGSEAFF
>many|TRBJ2-2|-|14|TRBV19
TGTGCCAGTACTTTAGGTTTTGGCCCCGGGGAGCTGTTTTTT
CASTLGFGPGELFF
>-|TRBJ2-6|TRBD1|17|TRBV10-3
TGTGCCATCAGTGAGGCCGGACAGGGTATTGGGGCCAACGTCCTGACTTTC
CAISEAGQGIGANVLTF
>many|TRBJ1-5|-|14|TRBV9
TGTGCCAGCAGCGTAGAGAGCATTGGTCAGCCCCAGCATTTT
CASSVESIGQPQHF
>once|TRBJ2-6|-|17|TRBV6-5
TGTGCCAGCAGTTTTGACGCCGGGAGTCCTGGGGCCAACGTCCTGACTTTC
CASSFDAGSPGANVLTF
>-|TRBJ1-2|TRBD1|13|TRBV6-1
TGTGCCAGCACCCCGGGACAGGGCGGTGGCTACACCTTC
CASTPGQGGGYTF
>-|TRBJ1-1|-|14|TRBV12-3/TRBV12-4
TGTGCCAGCAGTAGCAGGGGAGTGAACACTGAAGCTTTCTTT
CASSSRGVNTEAFF
>-|TRBJ1-1|-|13|TRBV30
TGTGCCTGGAGTGTAATCGGTTTAGCTGAAGCTTTCTTT
CAWSVIGLAEAFF
>many|TRBJ2-2|-|17|TRBV9
TGTGCCAGCACCCCTTCCGGGACGCCCACGAACACCGGGGAGCTGTTTTTT
CASTPSGTPTNTGELFF
>many|TRBJ1-5|TRBD1|14|TRBV6-2/TRBV6-3
TGTGCCAGCAGGAAGACAGGGGGTCATCAGCCCCAGCATTTT
CASRKTGGHQPQHF
>many|TRBJ2-5|-|12|TRBV6-2/TRBV6-3
TGTGCCAGCAGCCCATCTCCGGAGACCCAGTACTTC
CASSPSPETQYF
>-|TRBJ1-2|-|10|TRBV30
TGTGCCTGGGTTTCCGATGGCTACACCTTC
CAWVSDGYTF
>few|TRBJ2-7|TRBD2|15|TRBV7-2
TGTGCCAGCAGCGAAAGCGGGAGGGCGCGGGACGAGCAGTACTTC
CASSESGRARDEQYF
>few|TRBJ2-2|TRBD1|14|TRBV29-1
TGCAGCGTTGAACAGGGGGCCCACACCGGGGAGCTGTTTTTT
CSVEQGAHTGELFF
>many|TRBJ1-2|TRBD1|14|TRBV29-1
TGCAGCGTTGAAGAAGACAGGGACCTGTATGGCTACACCTTC
CSVEEDRDLYGYTF
>many|TRBJ1-1|-|14|TRBV28
TGTGCCAGCATGGGGACACCGGAGAACACTGAAGCTTTCTTT
CASMGTPENTEAFF
>many|TRBJ2-7|TRBD1|15|TRBV20-1
TGCAGTGCTAGAGACCGACAGGGTGGTTCCTACGAGCAGTACTTC
CSARDRQGGSYEQYF
>many|TRBJ2-7|-|13|TRBV28
TGTGCCAGCAGCCAGCCTGGGACTCCCACCCGCGGCTTC
CASSQPGTPTRGF
>many|TRBJ2-7|TRBD1|12|TRBV5-1
TGCGCCAGCAGCCCACAGGGGGACGAGCAGTACTTC
CASSPQGDEQYF
>-|TRBJ2-5|-|14|TRBV12-3/TRBV12-4
TGTGCCAGCAGCTCCGGTCGTGGGCCAGAGACCCAGTACTTC
CASSSGRGPETQYF
>many|TRBJ1-2|-|15|TRBV15
TGTGCCACTCGACCCCGGGGGGACACCGCCTATGGCTACACCTTC
CATRPRGDTAYGYTF
>-|TRBJ1-5|TRBD1|17|TRBV27
TGTGCCAGCAGTTTATTTAACAGGGGGGACGGCAATCAGCCCCAGCATTTT
CASSLFNRGDGNQPQHF
>many|TRBJ1-1|TRBD1|16|TRBV20-1
TGCAGTGCTAGAGATCGGAACAGGGGCATGAACACTGAAGCTTTCTTT
CSARDRNRGMNTEAFF
>-|TRBJ2-2|-|15|TRBV10-1
TGCGCCAGCAGAGGCAACAGGGGAGGCACCGGGGAGCTGTTTTTT
CASRGNRGGTGELFF
>many|TRBJ2-5|TRBD1|15|TRBV28
TGTGCCAGCAGTGTCCCCAGGCAGGGGGCGGAGACCCAGTACTTC
CASSVPRQGAETQYF
>many|TRBJ2-7|TRBD2|15|TRBV7-2
TGTGCCAGCAGCTCCGGTGGCGGGGGGGTCTACGAGCAGTACTTC
CASSSGGGGVYEQYF
>few|TRBJ2-7|TRBD1|13|TRBV12-3/TRBV12-4
TGTGCCAGCAGTCCCGGGACAGGGCAAGAGCAGTACTTC
CASSPGTGQEQYF
>many|TRBJ2-2|-|13|TRBV27
TGTGCCAGCAGTTTCTCGGAGACCGGGGAGCTGTTTTTT
CASSFSETGELFF
>many|TRBJ2-7|-|14|TRBV6-5
TGTGCCAGCAGTTACTTGGGGACCTCCTACGAGCAGTACTTC
CASSYLGTSYEQYF
>many|TRBJ1-2|TRBD1|13|TRBV29-1
TGCAGCGTGCAACAGGGGGCAAACTATGGCTACACCTTC
CSVQQGANYGYTF
>many|TRBJ1-2|TRBD1|14|TRBV27
TGTGCCAGCAGGGTTGCAGGGGGTATCTATGGCTACACCTTC
CASRVAGGIYGYTF
>many|TRBJ1-6|TRBD1|15|TRBV30
TGTGCCTGGAGCGCTGCGGGGACAGCGTCGTCACCCCTCCACTTT
CAWSAAGTASSPLHF
>few|TRBJ1-1|-|11|TRBV30
TGTGCCTGGAGTGTTTATACTGAAGCTTTCTTT
CAWSVYTEAFF